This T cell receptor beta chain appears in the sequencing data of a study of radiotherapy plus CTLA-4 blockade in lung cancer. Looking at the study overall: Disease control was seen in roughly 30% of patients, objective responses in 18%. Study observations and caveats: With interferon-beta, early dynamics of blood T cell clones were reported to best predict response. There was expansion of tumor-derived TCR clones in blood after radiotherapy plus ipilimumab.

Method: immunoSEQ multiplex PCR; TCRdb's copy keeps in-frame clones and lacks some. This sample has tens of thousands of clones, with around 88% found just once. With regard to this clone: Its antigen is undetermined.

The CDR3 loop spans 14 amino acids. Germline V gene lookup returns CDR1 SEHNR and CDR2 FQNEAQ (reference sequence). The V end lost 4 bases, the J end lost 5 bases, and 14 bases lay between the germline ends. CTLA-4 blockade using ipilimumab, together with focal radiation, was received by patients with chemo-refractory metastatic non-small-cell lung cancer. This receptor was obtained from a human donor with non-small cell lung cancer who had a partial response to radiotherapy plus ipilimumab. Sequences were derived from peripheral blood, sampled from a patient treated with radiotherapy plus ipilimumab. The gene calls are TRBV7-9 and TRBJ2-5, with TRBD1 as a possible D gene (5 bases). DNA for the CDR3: TGTGCCAGCAGCTCATCAGGGCGGTCGGAGACCCAGTACTTC. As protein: CASSSSGRSETQYF.